A single sample gave rise to the 3 T cell receptor beta chains below, sequenced in a study of blood T cell repertoires in COVID-19. The assay was immunoSEQ multiplex PCR, and TCRdb's table has in-frame clones only and misses some. The repertoire holds 350,000 to 450,000 clones, with around 85% as singletons. The material sequenced was peripheral blood. Receptors were obtained from a woman between 18 and 29 years old with acute or convalescent COVID-19.

The rearrangement links TRBV7-9 to TRBJ1-2; possible D gene TRBD1, 6 bases. The CDR3 is made up of 15 amino acids. Trimming removed 6 bases at V and 3 bases at J, with 17 bases between. CDR1 SEHNR and CDR2 FQNEAQ come from the germline V gene (reference sequence). The CDR3 sequence: CASSSTGNLYYGYTF. The CDR3, as DNA: TGTGCCAGCAGTTCTACAGGGAACCTCTACTATGGCTACACCTTC.

This chain links TRBV19 with TRBJ1-3, with TRBD1 matching over 8 bases. This CDR3 has 15 residues. The ends lost 6 bases at V and 2 bases at J; junction bases unmatched: 6. Germline CDR1 is LNHDA and CDR2 is SQIVND (reference sequence). DNA of the CDR3: TGTGCCAGTAGCCCGGACAGGGAAGCTGGAAACACCATATATTTT. It is translated as CASSPDREAGNTIYF.

The V and J genes are TRBV12-3 or TRBV12-4 and TRBJ2-1; D gene uncertain. This CDR3 spans 11 amino acids. V shed 5 bases and J shed 8 bases, with 7 bases lying between them. The CDR3 here is CASSPLDEQFF. The CDR3 DNA reads TGTGCCAGCAGTCCACTCGATGAGCAGTTCTTC.